A single sample gave rise to the 32 T cell receptor beta chains below, sequenced in a study of PD-L1 blockade in urothelial cancer. Sequenced by immunoSEQ multiplex PCR; TCRdb stores in-frame clones only, minus some. The table has about 76,000 clones, around 80% seen once. Source: PBMCs, taken around atezolizumab (anti-PD-L1) treatment. All receptors derive from a man aged 65 to 79 with urothelial cancer.

The chain joins TRBV23-1 to TRBJ2-7; TRBD1 aligns across 7 bases. TRBV23-1 is an ORF; its function is uncertain. V lost 4 bases to trimming and J lost 5 bases; unmatched junction nucleotides: 14. This CDR3 has 16 residues. The CDR3 sequence is CASSREGGQRPHEQYF. The CDR3 DNA reads TGCGCCAGCAGTCGGGAAGGGGGACAGAGACCCCACGAGCAGTACTTC.

The chain recombines TRBV11-3 with TRBJ2-2, with 9 bases matching TRBD2. The CDR3 covers 15 residues. J gave up 5 bases and V 0 bases, and 1 base lay outside the gene matches. CDR1 SGHNT and CDR2 YENEEA come from the germline V gene. The DNA for the CDR3 is TGTGCCAGCAGCTTAGAGACTAGCGGAACCGGGGAGCTGTTTTTT. Amino acid sequence: CASSLETSGTGELFF.

The chain uses TRBV4-2 and TRBJ2-5, with 12 positions matching TRBD2. The CDR3 runs 15 residues. The trim removed 6 bases at V and 5 bases at J, leaving 7 bases unmatched. The V gene's germline CDR1 is LGHNA and CDR2 YNFKEQ. The CDR3 here is CASSYGTSGPETQYF. The CDR3 DNA reads as TGTGCCAGCAGTTACGGGACTAGCGGGCCGGAGACCCAGTACTTC.

CDR3: CASSEVTGGTYEQFF. In nucleotides, the CDR3 is TGTGCCAGCAGTGAAGTGACAGGGGGCACCTATGAGCAGTTCTTC. The chain carries TRBV6-1 and TRBJ2-1; 10 positions match TRBD1. CDR3 length: 15 amino acids. Germline V gives CDR1 MNHNS, CDR2 SASEGT. V dropped 1 base and J dropped 8; count of bases not matched to a gene: 5.

Here the CDR3 DNA reads TGTGCCACCAGCGACCACCTTGGGACAGGGCCTGGAAACACCATATATTTT. It translates to CATSDHLGTGPGNTIYF. The V gene is TRBV15, the J gene TRBJ1-3; TRBD1 matches at 9 bases. Germline loops: CDR1 LNHNV, CDR2 YYDKDF (reference sequence). There are 17 residues in the CDR3. The V segment lost 5 bases and the J segment 2 bases; nucleotides outside the gene matches: 10.

Points on this clone: The same CDR3 can be traced to other DNA sequences in this sample. The CDR3, as DNA: TGCGCCAGCAGCTTGGGCGGGGGCTCCTACAATGAGCAGTTCTTC. Translated: CASSLGGGSYNEQFF. The chain has TRBV5-1 and TRBJ2-1; 7 nucleotides match TRBD2. Germline loops: CDR1 SGHRS, CDR2 YFSETQ. J gave up 0 bases and V 0 bases, and 0 bases lay outside the gene matches. CDR3 length: 15 amino acids.

This rearrangement joins TRBV14 to TRBJ2-4; 9 bases align to TRBD1. V gave up 0 bases and J gave up 0 bases; unmatched junction bases: 3. The CDR3 consists of 17 residues. From germline, CDR1 is SGHDN and CDR2 FVKESK. The CDR3 here is CASSQDWGQGAKNIQYF. The CDR3 nucleotides are TGTGCCAGCAGCCAAGACTGGGGACAGGGAGCCAAAAACATTCAGTACTTC.

Of note for this clone: Other DNA sequences of this sample code for an identical CDR3. The chain joins TRBV27 to TRBJ1-4, with TRBD1 matching over 7 bases. The CDR3 runs 14 residues. With 2 bases clipped from V and 5 bases from J, the junction kept 2 bases outside the gene matches. The germline V gene encodes CDR1 MNHEY and CDR2 SMNVEV (reference sequence). CDR3 in amino acids: CASSLRQGNEKLFF. CDR3 sequence (DNA): TGTGCCAGCAGTTTACGACAGGGAAATGAAAAACTGTTTTTT.

The rearrangement links TRBV11-2 to TRBJ1-3, with a possible D match to TRBD1 (6 bases). Germline V gene sequence: CDR1 SGHAT, CDR2 FQNNGV. This CDR3 contains 15 residues. Between the trimmed V and J ends, which lost 4 bases and 4 bases, there was a span of 14 bases. The CDR3 DNA reads as TGTGCCAGCAGCTCGTACAGGGTCCCCGGAAACACCATATATTTT. This encodes CASSSYRVPGNTIYF.

In regard to this clone: An end of the junction does not agree with germline; a read error may underlie this. The chain links TRBV5-5 to TRBJ2-7; 7 nucleotides agree with TRBD2. The CDR3 totals 15 residues. Germline values: CDR1 SGHKS, CDR2 YYEKEE (reference sequence). This chain's CDR3 is CASSLNFRDYYEQCF. The CDR3 nucleotides read TGTGCCAGCAGCTTGAACTTCAGGGACTACTACGAGCAGTGCTTC. The full variable domain, its missing parts supplied by reference TRBV5-5 and TRBJ2-7, is DAGVTQSPTHLIKTRGQQVTLRCSPISGHKSVSWYQQVLGQGPQFIFQYYEKEERGRGNFPDRFSARQFPNYSSELNVNALLLGDSALYLCASSLNFRDYYEQCFGPGTRLTVT.

The CDR3 sequence is CASSAEQGVGQPQHF. The CDR3 coding sequence is TGTGCCAGCAGTGCGGAACAGGGCGTAGGTCAGCCCCAGCATTTT. V is TRBV2 and J is TRBJ1-5; D may be TRBD1 (6 bases). Germline lookup yields CDR1 SNHLY and CDR2 FYNNEI. V was cut by 4 bases and J by 6 bases, with 16 bases left in between. CDR3 size: 15 residues.

This chain uses TRBV29-1 with TRBJ1-2; D gene ambiguous. This CDR3 spans 15 amino acids. The germline V gene has CDR1 SQVTM and CDR2 ANQGSEA. V was cut by 0 bases and J by 3 bases, with 14 bases left in between. In DNA form, the CDR3 reads TGCAGCGTTGAAGATCAAGGAGGGCTCGACTATGGCTACACCTTC. It codes for CSVEDQGGLDYGYTF.

The rearrangement joins TRBV5-1 to TRBJ2-1; D uncertain. This CDR3 has 14 residues. V lost 2 bases and J lost 4, with 10 bases in between. Germline-derived CDR1 and CDR2 are SGHRS and YFSETQ. For the CDR3, the DNA is TGCGCCAGCAGCTTTTCTTCGGTTTACAATGAGCAGTTCTTC. It specifies CASSFSSVYNEQFF.

V and J are TRBV27 and TRBJ1-2; TRBD1 might be the D (5 bases). Trimming removed 3 bases at V and 4 bases at J, with 9 bases between. Germline V gene lookup returns CDR1 MNHEY and CDR2 SMNVEV (reference sequence). The CDR3 totals 13 residues. DNA of the CDR3: TGTGCCAGCAGTTTGGGGCAAGGCTATGGCTACACCTTC. Translation gives CASSLGQGYGYTF.

The chain links TRBV19 to TRBJ1-5, with D possibly being TRBD1 (5 bases). This CDR3 is 14 amino acids long. CDR1 is LNHDA and CDR2 is SQIVND in the germline V gene (reference sequence). Between the trimmed V and J ends, which lost 4 bases and 6 bases, there was a span of 13 bases. The DNA of the CDR3 is TGTGCCAGTAGTACCGGGACGGGGGGTCAGCCCCAGCATTTT. Translated, it gives CASSTGTGGQPQHF.

This chain links TRBV18 with TRBJ1-2; D remains unclear. The CDR3 has 15 residues. The V gene lost 5 bases and the J gene lost 8 bases, with 21 bases spanning the gap. Germline values: CDR1 KGHSH, CDR2 LQKENI. This chain's CDR3 is CASSERQLDGLGYTF. The CDR3 DNA is TGTGCCAGCTCAGAAAGGCAACTAGACGGCTTGGGCTACACCTTC.

The chain links TRBV19 to TRBJ1-5; D possibly corresponds to TRBD1 (6 bases). Germline loops: CDR1 LNHDA, CDR2 SQIVND (reference sequence). This CDR3 has 13 residues. V was trimmed by 5 bases and J by 7 bases, leaving 12 bases between them. As DNA, the CDR3 is TGTGCCAGTAGTGTCAGGGGATCACAGCCCCAGCATTTT. Translation gives CASSVRGSQPQHF.

The rearrangement links TRBV5-1 to TRBJ1-1; 9 bases are a match to TRBD1. The germline V gene has CDR1 SGHRS and CDR2 YFSETQ. V trimming: 4 bases; J trimming: 6 bases; junction bases outside the gene matches: 4. The CDR3 totals 13 residues. The CDR3 coding sequence is TGCGCCAGCAGCCCGGGGGACAGGGCTGAAGCTTTCTTT. This codes for CASSPGDRAEAFF.

This clone was detected once. This sequence joins TRBV4-1 and TRBJ2-7; D possibly corresponds to TRBD1 (5 bases). Trimming took off 0 bases at V and 3 bases at J, with 12 bases between the two ends. From germline, CDR1 is MGHRA and CDR2 YSYEKL. The CDR3 totals 15 residues. The CDR3 DNA reads TGCGCCAGCAGCCAAGAACTAAGACAGAGCTACGAGCAGTACTTC. Protein product: CASSQELRQSYEQYF.

The chain uses TRBV27 and TRBJ2-1, with D unresolved. CDR1 and CDR2 from the germline V gene are MNHEY and SMNVEV (reference sequence). The CDR3 sequence is 14 residues long. The V and J ends lost 8 bases and 0 bases respectively, with 11 bases between them. The DNA of the CDR3 is TGTGCCAGCCGCCCGCCCTACTCCTACAATGAGCAGTTCTTC. Encoded protein: CASRPPYSYNEQFF.

The chain joins TRBV29-1 to TRBJ2-7; D perhaps matches TRBD1 (6 bases). The CDR3 is 17 residues long. V was shortened by 1 base and J by 1 base, with 20 bases between the two germline ends. The germline V gene has CDR1 SQVTM and CDR2 ANQGSEA. The CDR3 sequence: CSVEGWGLGSSSYEQYF. CDR3 coding DNA: TGCAGCGTTGAAGGGTGGGGGCTGGGATCCTCTTCCTACGAGCAGTACTTC.

The CDR3 DNA reads as TGTGCCAGTAGTAGGGGACTAGCGGGCCTCTACAATGAGCAGTTCTTC. This encodes CASSRGLAGLYNEQFF. The genes are TRBV19 and TRBJ2-1; 12 bases match TRBD2. The CDR3 totals 16 residues. The V segment lost 4 bases and the J segment 3 bases; nucleotides outside the gene matches: 4. CDR1 and CDR2 (germline): LNHDA, SQIVND (reference sequence).

The chain couples TRBV4-2 to TRBJ2-7; 7 bases are a match to TRBD2. The CDR3 loop spans 15 amino acids. The germline CDR1 and CDR2 sequences are LGHNA and YNFKEQ. Trimming at V came to 4 bases and at J to 2 bases, leaving 8 bases not matched to a gene. The CDR3: CASSPTSGLAYEQYF. The CDR3 coding sequence is TGTGCCAGCAGCCCTACCTCCGGACTAGCCTACGAGCAGTACTTC.

V usage is TRBV11-1 and J usage is TRBJ2-1, with TRBD2 matching 9 bases. The germline V gene encodes CDR1 SGHAT and CDR2 FQDESV (reference sequence). This CDR3 has 17 amino acids. Trimming cost V 1 base and J 5 bases; bases outside gene matches: 9. The CDR3 loop is CASSLGLGGRADNEQFF. The DNA for the CDR3 is TGTGCCAGCAGCTTAGGCCTTGGCGGGAGGGCGGACAATGAGCAGTTCTTC.

V usage is TRBV14 and J usage is TRBJ2-6; D may be TRBD1 (6 bases). Trimming took off 1 base at V and 4 bases at J, with 14 bases between the two ends. The germline V gene encodes CDR1 SGHDN and CDR2 FVKESK. This CDR3 is built from 17 residues. CDR3 in amino acids: CASSQVFQGPGANVLTF. In DNA, the CDR3 is TGTGCCAGCAGCCAAGTCTTTCAGGGGCCAGGGGCCAACGTCCTGACTTTC.

The J gene is TRBJ2-3, the V gene TRBV5-5; TRBD2 matches at 8 bases. Losses at the gene ends were 3 bases for V and 5 bases for J; bases not matched to a gene: 17. CDR1 SGHKS and CDR2 YYEKEE come from the germline V gene (reference sequence). CDR3 length: 18 amino acids. The CDR3 coding sequence is TGTGCCAGCAGCTCCTCATCGGGGGAAAGCGGGAGTGGAGATACGCAGTATTTT. It encodes CASSSSSGESGSGDTQYF.

V usage is TRBV9 and J usage is TRBJ2-1; D is possibly TRBD2 (7 bases). The V end was cut by 0 bases, the J end by 8 bases, with 15 bases between. This CDR3 comprises 15 residues. The germline V gene encodes CDR1 SGDLS and CDR2 YYNGEE. CDR3 sequence: CASSVEGGGGYEQFF. DNA of the CDR3: TGTGCCAGCAGCGTAGAAGGGGGGGGCGGCTATGAGCAGTTCTTC.

This clone has at least ten counts. The chain employs TRBV9 and TRBJ2-1; 8 positions match TRBD2. V was pared by 3 bases and J by 4 bases, with 6 bases of the junction left unmatched. Germline CDR1 SGDLS, CDR2 YYNGEE. This CDR3 is 15 amino acids long. DNA of the CDR3: TGTGCCAGCAGCGCCGGTAGCGGGGTATACAATGAGCAGTTCTTC. Encoded protein: CASSAGSGVYNEQFF.

The chain combines TRBV10-3 with TRBJ1-2; 10 positions match TRBD1. This CDR3 contains 14 residues. The germline CDR1 and CDR2 sequences are ENHRY and SYGVKD. With V trimmed by 11 bases and J by 4 bases, 10 bases remained unmatched. The DNA for the CDR3 is TGTGCCCCGCGTGGGACAGGGGTCCGCTATGGCTACACCTTC. This encodes CAPRGTGVRYGYTF.

The J gene is TRBJ2-4, the V gene TRBV4-2; 11 bases agree with TRBD2. CDR1 and CDR2 (germline): LGHNA, YNFKEQ. This CDR3 is 17 amino acids long. V shed 0 bases and J 2 bases; nucleotides not matched to a gene: 3. The CDR3 loop reads CASSQDIAGGTKNIQYF. In DNA, the CDR3 is TGTGCCAGCAGCCAAGATATAGCGGGAGGGACCAAAAACATTCAGTACTTC.

This sequence joins TRBV7-2 and TRBJ2-5; 8 bases match TRBD1. Germline trimming cut 5 bases from V and 7 bases from J; bases unmatched to any gene: 9. This CDR3 has 14 residues. CDR1 is SGHTA and CDR2 is FQGNSA in the germline V gene. For the CDR3, the DNA is TGTGCCAGCAGCCCCACAGGGGGTTCCCTGACCCAGTACTTC. Translated, it gives CASSPTGGSLTQYF.

The CDR3 region has the DNA TGTGCCAGCTCACCAGGAGGAGGGGACGGCTATGGCTACACCTTC. Encoded protein: CASSPGGGDGYGYTF. The chain employs TRBV18 and TRBJ1-2, with D tentatively TRBD1 (5 bases). Germline loops: CDR1 KGHSH, CDR2 LQKENI. The CDR3 consists of 15 residues. The V end was cut by 2 bases, the J end by 4 bases, with 14 bases between.